This T cell receptor beta chain emerged from a study of T cell responses to AZD1222 COVID-19 vaccine. Notes on the study in general: Among the donors, most were white British and more were female, and clonal diversity was possibly underestimated. Unmutated regions of variants are reportedly targeted by nearly half of spike-specific TCRs. The breadth and depth of Spike-specific TCRs increased once two AZD1222 doses had been given. Spike regions recognized by vaccine-associated CD4 TCRs spanned the protein, led by 160-218 and 743-854.

Germline values: CDR1 SGDLS, CDR2 YYNGEE. The CDR3 length is 15 residues. V lost 3 bases, J lost 0 bases, and 5 bases stayed unmatched. Sequencing used immunoSEQ multiplex PCR; TCRdb keeps in-frame clones, though not all of them. The repertoire holds 150,000 to 180,000 clones, with around 85% as singletons. Of note for this clone: Its antigen remains unidentified.

The chain joins TRBV9 to TRBJ1-2, with 7 bases fitting TRBD1. This receptor was identified in an adult in good health. This sample comprised peripheral blood, obtained on day 0 of MenACWY control vaccination. This chain's CDR3 is CASSGGQAANYGYTF. As DNA, the CDR3 is TGTGCCAGCAGCGGAGGACAGGCCGCTAACTATGGCTACACCTTC.